Listed here are 27 T cell receptor beta chains from one sample, sequenced in a study of cytomegalovirus exposure and HLA in healthy donors. Use of 60 Vbeta and 13 Jbeta primers characterized the PCR. Libraries were prepared by immunoSEQ multiplex PCR; TCRdb keeps only in-frame clonotypes and omits some of them. The table for this sample gives around 100,000 clones. Sequenced input: PBMCs. The receptors come from a man in his forties in good health and CMV-seronegative.

The chain recombines TRBV7-9 with TRBJ2-3; 7 nucleotides align to TRBD1. The CDR3 spans 15 residues. With 4 bases clipped from V and 0 bases from J, the junction kept 4 bases outside the gene matches. CDR1 is SEHNR and CDR2 is FQNEAQ in the germline V gene (reference sequence). CDR3 DNA: TGTGCCAGCAGCTCCGAGGGGGCTAGCACAGATACGCAGTATTTT. It translates to CASSSEGASTDTQYF.

The genes are TRBV5-6 and TRBJ1-2; D gene unclear. The CDR3 is 12 amino acids. The germline CDR1 and CDR2 sequences are SGHDT and YYEEEE. Trimming stripped 3 bases from V and 7 bases from J, with 10 bases between. The CDR3 DNA follows: TGTGCCAGCAGCTCCAGGTTGGGTGGCTACACCTTC. Translating it yields CASSSRLGGYTF.

This chain joins TRBV9 and TRBJ2-3; D is unresolved. The CDR3 length is 12 residues. V lost 3 bases and J lost 2, with 4 bases in between. Germline values: CDR1 SGDLS, CDR2 YYNGEE. CDR3 sequence (DNA): TGTGCCAGCAGCGCCCTCACAGATACGCAGTATTTT. It yields the protein CASSALTDTQYF.

The V call is TRBV11-3, the J call TRBJ2-2; 8 bases are a match to TRBD2. Germline-derived CDR1 and CDR2 are SGHNT and YENEEA. The CDR3 spans 17 residues. V dropped 5 bases and J dropped 2; count of bases not matched to a gene: 10. DNA for the CDR3: TGTGCCAGCAGCGCCCGACCGGGACTAGATAACACCGGGGAGCTGTTTTTT. Its protein product is CASSARPGLDNTGELFF. Complete variable domain (other parts from reference TRBV11-3 and TRBJ2-2): EAGVVQSPRYKIIEKKQPVAFWCNPISGHNTLYWYLQNLGQGPELLIRYENEEAVDDSQLPKDRFSAERLKGVDSTLKIQPAELGDSAVYLCASSARPGLDNTGELFFGEGSRLTVL.

The rearrangement links TRBV7-2 to TRBJ1-1; no clear D. The CDR3 runs to 16 residues. Between the trimmed V and J ends, which lost 1 base and 0 bases, there was a span of 12 bases. Germline values: CDR1 SGHTA, CDR2 FQGNSA. The CDR3 nucleotides are TGTGCCAGCAGCTTAGTGTCAGGAAATATGAACACTGAAGCTTTCTTT. It specifies CASSLVSGNMNTEAFF.

The gene calls are TRBV28 and TRBJ2-4; possible D gene TRBD2, 6 bases. Trimming took 6 bases from V and 4 from J, leaving 19 bases between them. Germline V CDR1 and CDR2: MDHEN, SYDVKM. CDR3 size: 16 residues. The CDR3 DNA sequence: TGTGCCAGCAGCAAACTACCTGGAGGGGTTAAAAACATTCAGTACTTC. Protein product: CASSKLPGGVKNIQYF.

The CDR3 nucleotides read TGTGCCAGCAGCCAACAGGGGTACGAGCAGTACTTC. Its translation: CASSQQGYEQYF. This chain connects TRBV7-2 to TRBJ2-7; 7 bases match TRBD1. Germline V gives CDR1 SGHTA, CDR2 FQGNSA. The CDR3 runs 12 residues. Trimming took 5 bases from V and 4 from J; bases not matched to a gene: 2.

The chain recombines TRBV5-3 with TRBJ2-1, with 7 nucleotides matching TRBD2. TRBV5-3 is marked as an open reading frame, function uncertain. CDR3 size: 14 residues. Trimming at V came to 0 bases and at J to 10 bases, leaving 7 bases not matched to a gene. The CDR3 sequence is CARSLGGGLREQFF. CDR3 bases: TGTGCCAGAAGCTTGGGGGGAGGGTTGAGGGAGCAGTTCTTC.

The chain is built from TRBV11-3 and TRBJ2-2; 7 bases match TRBD1. Germline V lookup: CDR1 SGHNT, CDR2 YENEEA. The CDR3 extends over 15 amino acids. V trimming: 1 base; J trimming: 1 base; junction bases outside the gene matches: 0. CDR3 nucleotides: TGTGCCAGCAGCTTAGGGACAGGGAACACCGGGGAGCTGTTTTTT. Its protein is CASSLGTGNTGELFF.

The V call is TRBV13, the J call TRBJ2-1; D may be TRBD2 (7 bases). This CDR3 is built from 14 residues. With 5 bases removed from V and 7 bases from J, the gap between germline ends came to 15 bases. CDR1 and CDR2 from the germline V gene are PRHDT and FYEKMQ (reference sequence). The CDR3 bases are TGTGCCAGCAGCCTCGGGGGGCCTAGAAATGAGCAGTTCTTC. It yields the protein CASSLGGPRNEQFF.

The V and J genes are TRBV10-3 and TRBJ1-2; TRBD1 agrees at 7 bases. V gave up 6 bases and J gave up 8 bases; unmatched junction bases: 6. Germline V gene lookup returns CDR1 ENHRY and CDR2 SYGVKD. The CDR3 has 12 residues. The CDR3 sequence is CAISRTGEGYTF. In DNA, the CDR3 is TGTGCCATCAGCAGAACAGGGGAAGGCTACACCTTC.

V and J are TRBV5-1 and TRBJ1-1; D not certain. Trimming shortened V by 4 bases and J by 9 bases, and 19 bases separated the two germline ends. The germline V gene encodes CDR1 SGHRS and CDR2 YFSETQ. CDR3 length: 14 amino acids. Written as DNA, the CDR3 is TGCGCCAGCAGCCCCCTTGAGGGCTACGACCAAGCTTTCTTT. Translation gives CASSPLEGYDQAFF.

The rearrangement joins TRBV5-1 to TRBJ2-5; no reliable D call. Germline V lookup: CDR1 SGHRS, CDR2 YFSETQ. Trimming shortened V by 1 base and J by 2 bases, and 9 bases separated the two germline ends. This CDR3 is built from 14 residues. The chain's CDR3 is CASSLWSVQETQYF. The DNA of the CDR3 is TGCGCCAGCAGCTTGTGGTCAGTACAAGAGACCCAGTACTTC.

This rearrangement joins TRBV5-5 to TRBJ2-7; 9 nucleotides line up with TRBD1. V shed 3 bases and J 4 bases; nucleotides not matched to a gene: 8. The CDR3 length is 15 residues. Germline values: CDR1 SGHKS, CDR2 YYEKEE (reference sequence). CDR3: CASSWTGTGQYEQYF. Written as DNA, the CDR3 is TGTGCCAGCAGCTGGACCGGGACAGGGCAATACGAGCAGTACTTC.

The rearrangement uses TRBV19 and TRBJ2-1; weak D call: TRBD1 (6 bases). The CDR3 contains 15 residues. Trimming took off 5 bases at V and 5 bases at J, with 16 bases between the two ends. The germline gives CDR1 LNHDA, CDR2 SQIVND (reference sequence). CDR3 nucleotide sequence: TGTGCCAGTAGTCTTAGGTGGGGGCCAAACAATGAGCAGTTCTTC. Its protein product is CASSLRWGPNNEQFF.

Concerning this clone: A read error may produce the germline difference seen at one junction end. This sequence joins TRBV7-2 and TRBJ2-4, with unresolved D. CDR1 and CDR2 from the germline V gene are SGHTA and FQGNSA. The CDR3 is 13 residues long. CDR3 in amino acids: CASSFALEDSVDF. The CDR3 coding sequence is TGTGCCAGCAGCTTTGCATTAGAAGACTCGGTAGACTTC.

J is TRBJ1-5 and V is TRBV28; the D is unclear. The germline V gene encodes CDR1 MDHEN and CDR2 SYDVKM. Trimming shortened V by 2 bases and J by 7 bases, and 18 bases separated the two germline ends. The CDR3 covers 16 residues. CDR3 region: CASSLGGLSVRQPQHF. The CDR3, as DNA: TGTGCCAGCAGTTTAGGAGGGCTCTCCGTTAGACAGCCCCAGCATTTT.

The chain has TRBV19 and TRBJ2-5, with 7 bases fitting TRBD1. Germline CDR1 and CDR2: LNHDA and SQIVND (reference sequence). CDR3 size: 14 residues. V shed 5 bases and J 5 bases; nucleotides not matched to a gene: 8. As DNA, the CDR3 is TGTGCCAGTAGTGCCACAGGGGTGGGGGAGACCCAGTACTTC. This gives the protein CASSATGVGETQYF.

The chain has TRBV5-8 and TRBJ1-2; 7 nucleotides agree with TRBD1. Per germline, CDR1 SGHTS and CDR2 YDEGEE. This CDR3 has 15 residues. The ends lost 1 base at V and 6 bases at J; junction bases unmatched: 9. The CDR3 nucleotides read TGTGCCAGCAGCTTGACAGACCCGACAGGGAATGGCTACACCTTC. It translates to CASSLTDPTGNGYTF.

CDR3 protein: CASSFVQGRYNEQFF. CDR3 nucleotides: TGTGCCAGCAGCTTTGTACAGGGGCGATACAATGAGCAGTTCTTC. The chain uses TRBV5-5 and TRBJ2-1; 7 bases fit TRBD1. Germline CDR1 reads SGHKS; CDR2 reads YYEKEE (reference sequence). The CDR3 sequence is 15 residues long. J lost 4 bases, V lost 2 bases, and 6 bases had no gene match.

The J gene is TRBJ1-1, the V gene TRBV30; D possibly corresponds to TRBD1 (6 bases). V was clipped by 1 base and J by 4 bases, with 13 bases between them. CDR3 length: 14 residues. Germline loops: CDR1 GTSNPN, CDR2 SVGIG (reference sequence). This chain's CDR3 is CAWSEAAGVTEAFF. CDR3 bases: TGTGCCTGGAGTGAGGCGGCAGGGGTCACTGAAGCTTTCTTT.

The genes are TRBV18 and TRBJ2-1, with 15 nucleotides matching TRBD2. The V segment lost 4 bases and the J segment 6 bases; nucleotides outside the gene matches: 1. The CDR3 runs to 15 residues. Germline V lookup: CDR1 KGHSH, CDR2 LQKENI. The CDR3 loop reads CASSQGLAGGNEQFF. The CDR3 DNA reads as TGTGCCAGCTCACAGGGACTAGCGGGAGGCAATGAGCAGTTCTTC.

V usage is TRBV5-1 and J usage is TRBJ1-1; 8 bases agree with TRBD1. Germline V CDR1 and CDR2: SGHRS, YFSETQ. V was pared by 2 bases and J by 5 bases, with 5 bases of the junction left unmatched. This CDR3 has 14 residues. CDR3 bases: TGCGCCAGCAGCTTAGACAGGGGAAGGACTGAAGCTTTCTTT. It is translated as CASSLDRGRTEAFF.

This chain joins TRBV6-1 and TRBJ2-1; possible D gene TRBD1, 5 bases. This CDR3 spans 14 amino acids. Trimming shortened V by 7 bases and J by 4 bases, and 14 bases separated the two germline ends. The germline V gene has CDR1 MNHNS and CDR2 SASEGT. This CDR3 is CASTVAGPYNEQFF. CDR3 DNA sequence: TGTGCCAGCACTGTGGCAGGGCCTTACAATGAGCAGTTCTTC.

The chain links TRBV15 to TRBJ2-3; D perhaps matches TRBD2 (6 bases). The V and J ends lost 11 bases and 1 base respectively, with 13 bases between them. Germline lookup yields CDR1 LNHNV and CDR2 YYDKDF (reference sequence). The CDR3 has 13 amino acids. CDR3 sequence (DNA): TGTGCCTTTTCGTGGGGGGGCACAGATACGCAGTATTTT. Protein: CAFSWGGTDTQYF.

The J gene is TRBJ2-1, the V gene TRBV14; D might be TRBD2 (5 bases). CDR3 length equals 16 residues. Germline CDR1 and CDR2: SGHDN and FVKESK. V gave up 3 bases and J gave up 0 bases, with 12 bases separating them. The CDR3 bases are TGTGCCAGCAGCCACCCTAGCCAAAGCTCCTACAATGAGCAGTTCTTC. Amino acids: CASSHPSQSSYNEQFF.

V usage is TRBV29-1 and J usage is TRBJ2-3; possibly TRBD1 for D (6 bases). The CDR3 consists of 12 residues. Trimming took off 6 bases at V and 6 bases at J, with 13 bases between the two ends. Germline CDR1 and CDR2: SQVTM and ANQGSEA. This CDR3 is CSVQTGPDTQYF. CDR3 DNA: TGCAGCGTCCAGACAGGCCCGGATACGCAGTATTTT.